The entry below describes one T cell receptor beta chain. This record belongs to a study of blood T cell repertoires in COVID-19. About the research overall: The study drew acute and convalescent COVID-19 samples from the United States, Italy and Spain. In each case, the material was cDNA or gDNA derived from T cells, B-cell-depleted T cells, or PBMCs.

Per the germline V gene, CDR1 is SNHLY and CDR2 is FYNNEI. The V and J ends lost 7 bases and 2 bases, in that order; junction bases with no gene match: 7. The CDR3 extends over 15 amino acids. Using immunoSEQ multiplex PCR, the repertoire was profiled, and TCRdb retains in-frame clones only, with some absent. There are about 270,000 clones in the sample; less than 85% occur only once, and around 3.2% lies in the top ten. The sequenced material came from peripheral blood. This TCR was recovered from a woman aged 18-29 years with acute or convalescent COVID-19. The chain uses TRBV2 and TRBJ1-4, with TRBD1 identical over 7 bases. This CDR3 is CASNNLQGTNEKLFF. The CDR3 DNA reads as TGTGCCAGCAATAACTTACAGGGGACTAATGAAAAACTGTTTTTT.